The 2 T cell receptor beta chains reported below all come from one sample, sequenced in a study of blood T cell repertoires in COVID-19. Using immunoSEQ multiplex PCR, the repertoire was profiled, and TCRdb retains in-frame clones only, with some absent. The sample includes about 250,000 clones, 83% of them seen just once. The sample consisted of PBMCs or T cells enriched from blood (not recorded which). The origin of the receptors is a middle-aged woman who had been exposed to COVID-19.

This clone was counted a few times. The chain recombines TRBV7-9 with TRBJ1-2; D may be TRBD1 (6 bases). CDR1 and CDR2 from the germline V gene are SEHNR and FQNEAQ (reference sequence). The CDR3 totals 18 residues. With 4 bases removed from V and 4 bases from J, the gap between germline ends came to 25 bases. The CDR3 spells CASSSYPLDRTGVYGYTF. The CDR3 DNA reads as TGTGCCAGCAGCTCGTACCCCCTGGACAGAACCGGGGTCTATGGCTACACCTTC.

The chain joins TRBV27 to TRBJ2-7; D is possibly TRBD1 (5 bases). CDR1 and CDR2 from the germline V gene are MNHEY and SMNVEV (reference sequence). This CDR3 is built from 15 residues. Deletions cut 1 base from V and 2 bases from J, with 12 bases between. CDR3 bases: TGTGCCAGCAGTTTATTCGGGCAGGGCCCCTACGAGCAGTACTTC. It is translated as CASSLFGQGPYEQYF.